This T cell receptor beta chain stems from a study of blood T cell repertoires in COVID-19. Background on the study: The samples span acute and convalescent COVID-19 from the United States, Italy and Spain. T cells, B-cell-depleted T cells, or PBMCs provided the cDNA or gDNA that served as material.

The CDR3 covers 14 residues. J lost 3 bases, V lost 3 bases, and 7 bases had no gene match. Germline V gives CDR1 GTSNPN, CDR2 SVGIG (reference sequence). This clone was detected once. In the authors' workflow: Estimation of nucleated cell counts was performed using reference gene primer amplification. Produced via immunoSEQ multiplex PCR; TCRdb's table is partial and in-frame only. V and J calls and clone size are as listed in that table; D and trimming were resolved from the DNA. The repertoire holds under 200,000 clones, with over 60% as singletons. The V call is TRBV30, the J call TRBJ1-2; 7 nucleotides match TRBD1. The source is a woman older than 75 with acute or convalescent COVID-19. The specimen sequenced was peripheral blood. Here the CDR3 reads CAWRLPGGHYGYTF. In DNA, the CDR3 is TGTGCCTGGAGGCTTCCAGGGGGGCACTATGGCTACACCTTC.